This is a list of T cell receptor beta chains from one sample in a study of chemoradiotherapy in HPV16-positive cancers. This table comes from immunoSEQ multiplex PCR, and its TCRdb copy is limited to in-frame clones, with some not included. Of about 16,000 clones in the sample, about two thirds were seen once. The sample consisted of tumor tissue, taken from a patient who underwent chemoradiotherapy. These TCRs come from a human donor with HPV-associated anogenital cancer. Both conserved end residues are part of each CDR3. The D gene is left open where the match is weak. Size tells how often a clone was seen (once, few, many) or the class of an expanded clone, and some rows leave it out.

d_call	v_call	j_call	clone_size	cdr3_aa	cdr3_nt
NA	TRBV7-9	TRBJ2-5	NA	CASSSSSSAQYF	TGTGCCAGCAGTTCCTCGAGCTCGGCCCAGTACTTC
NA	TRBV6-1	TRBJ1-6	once	CASSLSGYGDSPLHF	TGTGCCAGCAGTTTATCAGGGTATGGGGATTCACCCCTCCACTTT
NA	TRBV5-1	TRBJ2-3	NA	CASRPTFSGKDTQYF	TGCGCCAGCAGACCCACCTTCTCGGGTAAGGATACGCAGTATTTT
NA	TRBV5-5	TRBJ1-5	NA	CASSLTEQGIQPQHF	TGTGCCAGCAGCTTGACGGAACAGGGCATTCAGCCCCAGCATTTT
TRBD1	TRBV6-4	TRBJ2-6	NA	CASSEQPGQGISVLTF	TGTGCCAGCAGTGAACAGCCGGGACAGGGGATTAGCGTCCTGACTTTC
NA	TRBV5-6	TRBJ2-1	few	CASSLEVGVAYNEQFF	TGTGCCAGCAGCCTTGAGGTGGGAGTGGCCTACAATGAGCAGTTCTTC
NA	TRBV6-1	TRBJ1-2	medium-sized	CASMTELNYGYTF	TGTGCCAGCATGACGGAGCTAAACTATGGCTACACCTTC
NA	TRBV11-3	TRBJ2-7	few	CASSLEAGDTYEQYF	TGTGCCAGCAGCTTAGAGGCAGGGGACACCTACGAGCAGTACTTC
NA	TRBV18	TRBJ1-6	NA	CASSPGGNNSPLHF	TGTGCCAGCTCACCCGGTGGAAATAATTCACCCCTCCACTTT
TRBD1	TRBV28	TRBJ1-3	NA	CASSPGQGYGSGNTIYF	TGTGCCAGCAGTCCTGGACAGGGGTACGGCTCTGGAAACACCATATATTTT
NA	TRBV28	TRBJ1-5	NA	CASSYPGVSNQPQHF	TGTGCCAGCAGTTACCCAGGGGTTAGCAATCAGCCCCAGCATTTT
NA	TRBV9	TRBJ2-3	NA	CASSVLTPSAQYF	TGTGCCAGCAGCGTCCTGACACCTTCAGCACAGTATTTT
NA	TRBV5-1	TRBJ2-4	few	CASSTGRSGANIQYF	TGCGCCAGCAGCACCGGACGAAGTGGGGCGAACATTCAGTACTTC
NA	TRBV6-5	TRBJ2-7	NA	CASSYSNRRYEQYF	TGTGCCAGCAGTTACTCGAACCGCAGGTACGAGCAGTACTTC
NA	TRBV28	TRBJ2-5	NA	CASRKGLLETQYF	TGTGCCAGCAGGAAGGGACTTTTGGAGACCCAGTACTTC
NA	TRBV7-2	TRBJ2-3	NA	CASSSGDLTDTQYF	TGTGCCAGCAGCTCAGGGGACCTCACAGATACGCAGTATTTT
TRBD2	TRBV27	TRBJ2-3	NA	CASSFGLAGGRGYTDTQYF	TGTGCCAGCAGTTTTGGACTAGCGGGAGGGAGGGGATACACAGATACGCAGTATTTT
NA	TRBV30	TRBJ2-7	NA	CAWTRGYEQYF	TGTGCCTGGACCAGGGGCTACGAGCAGTACTTC
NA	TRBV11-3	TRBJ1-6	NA	CASSIGGGRNSPLHF	TGTGCCAGCAGCATAGGGGGGGGCCGCAATTCACCCCTCCACTTT
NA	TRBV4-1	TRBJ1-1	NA	CASSHQTGEAFF	TGTGCCAGCAGCCACCAGACAGGCGAAGCTTTCTTT
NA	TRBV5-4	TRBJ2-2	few	CASSLEGGRELFF	TGTGCCAGCAGCTTGGAGGGGGGCAGGGAGCTGTTTTTT
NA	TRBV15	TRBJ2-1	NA	CATSRDKGVNEQFF	TGTGCCACCAGCAGAGATAAGGGGGTAAATGAGCAGTTCTTC
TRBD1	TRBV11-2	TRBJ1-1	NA	CASSFIGGREAFF	TGTGCCAGCAGCTTTATAGGGGGCCGAGAAGCTTTCTTT
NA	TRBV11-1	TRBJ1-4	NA	CASSLVVANEKLFF	TGTGCCAGCAGCTTAGTCGTCGCTAATGAAAAACTGTTTTTT
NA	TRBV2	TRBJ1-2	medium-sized	CASRSLQTVEQGYTF	TGTGCCAGCCGCTCGTTACAGACGGTAGAACAAGGCTACACCTTC
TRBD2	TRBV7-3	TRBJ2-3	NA	CASSLGAGGITDTQYF	TGTGCCAGCAGCTTGGGCGCGGGGGGGATCACAGATACGCAGTATTTT
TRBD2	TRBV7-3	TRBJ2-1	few	CASSKLAGNNEQFF	TGTGCCAGCAGCAAACTAGCGGGGAACAATGAGCAGTTCTTC
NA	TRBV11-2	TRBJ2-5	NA	CASSFGTPGETQYF	TGTGCCAGCAGCTTCGGGACTCCAGGAGAGACCCAGTACTTC
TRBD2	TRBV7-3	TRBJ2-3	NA	CASSLREGDTQYF	TGTGCCAGCAGCCTAAGGGAGGGAGATACGCAGTATTTT
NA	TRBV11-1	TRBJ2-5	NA	CASSPRGSWVETQYF	TGTGCCAGCAGCCCAAGAGGCAGTTGGGTAGAGACCCAGTACTTC
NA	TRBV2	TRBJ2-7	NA	CASTGPGTYSYEQYF	TGTGCCAGCACCGGACCCGGGACTTACTCCTACGAGCAGTACTTC
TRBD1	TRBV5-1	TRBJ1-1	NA	CASSQNPGQSNTEAFF	TGCGCCAGCAGCCAAAATCCGGGACAGAGTAACACTGAAGCTTTCTTT
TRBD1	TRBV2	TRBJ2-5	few	CASRPGTAIQETQYF	TGTGCCAGCAGGCCCGGGACAGCCATTCAAGAGACCCAGTACTTC
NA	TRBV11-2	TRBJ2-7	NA	CASSLDRGYEQYF	TGTGCCAGCAGCTTAGATCGTGGCTACGAGCAGTACTTC
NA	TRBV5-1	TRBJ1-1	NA	CASSPTAGTENTEAFF	TGCGCCAGCAGCCCGACTGCCGGGACTGAGAACACTGAAGCTTTCTTT
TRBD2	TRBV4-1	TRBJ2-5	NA	CASRGTSGGRETQYF	TGCGCCAGCAGGGGGACTAGCGGGGGCAGGGAGACCCAGTACTTC
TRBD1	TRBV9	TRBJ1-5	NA	CASSAQGGDQPQHF	TGTGCCAGCAGCGCACAGGGGGGGGATCAGCCCCAGCATTTT
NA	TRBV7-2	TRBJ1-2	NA	CASSLNGPTGGYTF	TGTGCCAGCAGCTTAAACGGTCCCACTGGTGGCTACACCTTC
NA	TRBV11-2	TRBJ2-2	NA	CASSSSRGSTGELFF	TGTGCCAGCAGCTCGAGCAGGGGCAGCACCGGGGAGCTGTTTTTT
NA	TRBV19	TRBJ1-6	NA	CASSTRDYNSPLHF	TGTGCCAGTAGCACACGGGACTATAATTCACCCCTCCACTTT
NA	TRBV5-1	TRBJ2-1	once	CASSLAAEPLYNEQFF	TGCGCCAGCAGCTTGGCGGCGGAGCCCCTATACAATGAGCAGTTCTTC